Shown below are 13 T cell receptor beta chains from a single sample sequenced in a study of blood T cell repertoires in COVID-19. TCRdb's copy holds only in-frame clones and misses some; the assay was immunoSEQ multiplex PCR. The table lists about 220,000 clones, roughly nine tenths of them singletons. The sample comprised PBMCs or T cells enriched from blood (not recorded which). The receptors originated from a woman aged 25 to 45 who had recovered from COVID-19.

The count of this clone is one. The V and J genes are TRBV2 and TRBJ1-5; TRBD1 agrees at 10 bases. The CDR3 totals 15 residues. Germline values: CDR1 SNHLY, CDR2 FYNNEI. After removal of 8 bases from V and 2 bases from J, the junction contained 6 bases not matched to a gene. The CDR3 spells CASEKDRGGNQPQHF. Here the CDR3 DNA reads TGTGCCAGCGAGAAGGACAGGGGGGGCAATCAGCCCCAGCATTTT.

The chain is built from TRBV19 and TRBJ1-5; maybe TRBD1 (5 bases). V was clipped by 6 bases and J by 0 bases, with 12 bases between them. The CDR3 is made up of 15 amino acids. Germline assignment: CDR1 LNHDA and CDR2 SQIVND (reference sequence). The CDR3 nucleotides are TGTGCCAGTAGATATACAGGAACTAGCAATCAGCCCCAGCATTTT. Amino acids: CASRYTGTSNQPQHF.

At least ten counts were recorded for this clone. The identical CDR3 is also encoded by other nucleotide sequences in the sample. The chain is built from TRBV4-3 and TRBJ2-7, with TRBD2 matching 8 bases. V was pared by 1 base and J by 4 bases, with 6 bases of the junction left unmatched. The CDR3 totals 15 residues. The germline CDR1 and CDR2 sequences are LGHNA and YSLEER. CDR3 DNA sequence: TGCGCCAGCAGCCAAGGAGGTACTAGCGGTTACGAGCAGTACTTC. This sequence encodes CASSQGGTSGYEQYF.

This sequence joins TRBV25-1 and TRBJ1-1; D not resolved. This CDR3 is built from 14 residues. Trimming removed 3 bases at V and 4 bases at J, with 12 bases between. Germline CDR1 and CDR2: MGHDK and SYGVNS. CDR3 loop: CASSDFERSTEAFF. The CDR3 DNA is TGTGCCAGCAGTGACTTCGAGAGGAGCACTGAAGCTTTCTTT.

This clone was seen a handful of times. The chain employs TRBV6-2 or TRBV6-3 and TRBJ2-1; TRBD2 matches at 11 bases. Germline-derived CDR1 and CDR2 are MNHEY and SVGEGT. This CDR3 has 15 residues. The junction had 3 bases not matched to a gene; V was cut back by 5 bases and J by 3 bases. This CDR3 is CASSNSGGVYNEQFF. For the CDR3, the DNA is TGTGCCAGCAGTAATAGCGGGGGGGTCTACAATGAGCAGTTCTTC.

V usage is TRBV19 and J usage is TRBJ1-5; 10 bases are a match to TRBD1. Germline V CDR1 and CDR2: LNHDA, SQIVND (reference sequence). The CDR3 length is 16 residues. Losses at the gene ends were 1 base for V and 6 bases for J; bases not matched to a gene: 6. In DNA, the CDR3 is TGTGCCAGTAGTATAGGTGTGACAGGGGGCGGTCAGCCCCAGCATTTT. It yields the protein CASSIGVTGGGQPQHF.

The table lists this clone with a few counts. V usage is TRBV4-2 and J usage is TRBJ2-7; no clear D gene. Trimming cost V 1 base and J 0 bases, with 10 bases left between them. CDR1 and CDR2 (germline): LGHNA, YNFKEQ. CDR3 length: 15 amino acids. The CDR3, as DNA: TGTGCCAGCAGCCAAGCGCTCCTAGACTCCTACGAGCAGTACTTC. This sequence encodes CASSQALLDSYEQYF.

V usage is TRBV5-1 and J usage is TRBJ2-7; D is unclear. V was clipped by 0 bases and J by 9 bases, with 7 bases between them. The CDR3 has 11 amino acids. In germline, CDR1 is SGHRS, CDR2 YFSETQ. The CDR3 spells CASSLAGWQYF. The CDR3 nucleotides read TGCGCCAGCAGCTTGGCGGGTTGGCAGTACTTC.

This clone was counted ten times or more. This chain uses TRBV4-3 with TRBJ1-3; tentatively, D is TRBD1 (5 bases). The CDR3 consists of 16 residues. The V and J ends lost 0 bases and 3 bases respectively, with 12 bases between them. CDR1 is LGHNA and CDR2 is YSLEER in the germline V gene. DNA for the CDR3: TGCGCCAGCAGCCAAGATACAAGGGGTGATGGAAACACCATATATTTT. Translation: CASSQDTRGDGNTIYF.

This chain connects TRBV7-7 to TRBJ2-3; D is perhaps TRBD1 (6 bases). This CDR3 is 13 amino acids long. The V gene lost 4 bases and the J gene lost 4 bases, with 9 bases spanning the gap. Germline V gene data show CDR1 as SSHAT and CDR2 as FNYEAQ (reference sequence). In DNA form, the CDR3 reads TGTGCCAGCAGCTCAGGGGACGCAGATACGCAGTATTTT. Protein sequence: CASSSGDADTQYF.

The chain is built from TRBV7-3 and TRBJ2-7, with 9 bases lining up with TRBD1. V was pared by 5 bases and J by 4 bases, with 9 bases of the junction left unmatched. Per germline, CDR1 SGHTA and CDR2 FQGTGA. The CDR3 is 15 amino acids. The CDR3 is CASSQTSGQGYEQYF. In DNA form, the CDR3 reads TGTGCCAGCAGCCAGACATCGGGACAGGGTTACGAGCAGTACTTC.

This chain connects TRBV3-1 (or the pseudogene TRBV3-2) to TRBJ2-6, with 9 bases matching TRBD1. Germline V gene data show CDR1 as LGHDT and CDR2 as YNNKEL (reference sequence). The CDR3 length is 17 residues. The ends lost 4 bases at V and 1 base at J; junction bases unmatched: 5. The CDR3 here is CASSPGQGKSGANVLTF. The CDR3 DNA is TGTGCCAGCAGCCCGGGACAGGGTAAATCTGGGGCCAACGTCCTGACTTTC.

A single count supports this clone. V gene TRBV4-1 combines with J gene TRBJ1-2, with 7 bases identical to TRBD1. The V and J ends lost 1 base and 0 bases, in that order; junction bases with no gene match: 2. This CDR3 is built from 15 residues. Germline lookup yields CDR1 MGHRA and CDR2 YSYEKL. CDR3 sequence (DNA): TGCGCCAGCAGCCAAGCCGGGACAGCTAACTATGGCTACACCTTC. Translation: CASSQAGTANYGYTF.